This T cell receptor (beta chain) stems from a study of shared clonotypes between healthy human individuals. Sequencing used immunoSEQ multiplex PCR; TCRdb keeps in-frame clones, though not all of them. The sample includes some 1,100,000 clones, about 80% of them seen just once. The CD4+ fraction was divided into a CD45RA+ naive subset and a CD45RA-negative memory subset. The J segment lost 2 bases and the V segment lost 1 base, leaving 2 bases of the junction unmatched. This CDR3 has 15 residues. Germline-derived CDR1 and CDR2 are SGHTA and FQGTGA. The gene calls are TRBV7-3 and TRBJ2-3; TRBD2 matches at 8 bases. Specimen: memory CD4+ T cells from PBMCs. Subset of the sample: CD45RA-negative fraction. This TCR came from a man younger than 30 in good health. Some clones in this sample may be carry-over from other donors' samples. The CDR3 DNA reads as TGTGCCAGCAGCTTAATAGCGGGATCCACAGATACGCAGTATTTT. This sequence encodes CASSLIAGSTDTQYF.